This T cell receptor beta chain was identified in a study of CD8 T cells in Susac syndrome. Random hexamers were used to reverse transcribe 0.5 to 1 ug of RNA. One entry per CDR3 protein, called by TCRdb with MiXCR from the immunoSEQ multiplex PCR reads. The sample holds approximately 130,000 distinct CDR3 sequences; about 93% are singletons and the top ten take about 0.098%. The V end lost 5 bases, the J end lost 4 bases, and 11 bases lay between the germline ends. Germline CDR1 is SGHTA and CDR2 is FQGNSA. The CDR3 consists of 13 residues. This receptor was identified in a human donor in good health. The V gene is TRBV7-2, the J gene TRBJ1-2; D unresolved. Sequences were obtained from CD4+ T cells from PBMCs. CDR3: CASSDPLGYGYTF. CDR3 coding DNA: TGTGCCAGCAGCGACCCGCTGGGCTATGGCTACACCTTC.